This TCR beta chain was obtained from a study of blood T cell repertoires in COVID-19. This clone appeared a few times. Enrollees, about 18 to 89 years old, lived in about two dozen US areas. Exposed volunteers were people who met a COVID-19 case within 2 weeks before study entry. The repertoire was sequenced with immunoSEQ multiplex PCR; TCRdb's copy has only in-frame clones and lacks some. This table has 130,000 to 150,000 clones, about nine tenths appearing once. This CDR3 is 17 amino acids long. CDR1 is SGHTA, CDR2 FQGNSA, per germline. V lost 2 bases and J lost 1, with 14 bases in between. The gene calls are TRBV7-2 and TRBJ2-2, with D unclear. This sequence was found in a woman between 40 and 55 years old who had been exposed to COVID-19. The sequenced material came from PBMCs or T cells enriched from blood (not recorded which). CDR3 protein: CASSLLVIRGNTGELFF. The CDR3 region has the DNA TGTGCCAGCAGCTTATTAGTTATTAGAGGGAACACCGGGGAGCTGTTTTTT.